The 24 T cell receptor beta chains below all came from one sample that was sequenced in a study of cytomegalovirus exposure and HLA in healthy donors (dated by TCRdb to the late 2010s). The library was obtained by the immunoSEQ multiplex PCR assay. For the multiplex PCR, a mixture combining 60 forward primers for TCR Vbeta segments and 13 reverse primers for TCR Jbeta segments was used. As stored in TCRdb, this immuneACCESS dataset retains in-frame rearrangements with V and J assigned. A fraction of the clones does not appear; measured against another copy, unresolved V genes explain less than half of the discrepancy, and the remainder lacks a known reason. Present in this sample are 150,000 to 200,000 clones, about 78% of which were seen just once. Jointly, the top ten make up 13% of the sample. Sequenced input: PBMCs. The receptor source for this set is a woman aged 45-59 years in good health and CMV-seropositive.

The chain couples TRBV2 to TRBJ2-3, with 9 positions matching TRBD1. This CDR3 is built from 13 residues. CDR1 and CDR2 from the germline V gene are SNHLY and FYNNEI. The junction had 3 bases not matched to a gene; V was cut back by 10 bases and J by 1 base. The CDR3 DNA is TGTGCCACACAGGGGGCCCGCACAGATACGCAGTATTTT. Translating gives CATQGARTDTQYF.

This clone was found a few times. Germline and junction disagree at one end, which may indicate a read error. CDR3 in amino acids: CARSRGQTGELFF. The CDR3 region has the DNA TGTGCCCGCAGCAGGGGGCAAACCGGGGAGCTGTTTTTT. The chain couples TRBV2 to TRBJ2-2; 8 nucleotides align to TRBD1. From germline, CDR1 is SNHLY and CDR2 FYNNEI. The CDR3 sequence is 13 residues long.

This clone was seen a single time. The chain combines TRBV7-7 with TRBJ2-1; a weak D match, TRBD1 (5 bases). The V gene's germline CDR1 is SSHAT and CDR2 FNYEAQ (reference sequence). V was pared by 1 base and J by 5 bases, with 6 bases between. The CDR3 extends over 13 amino acids. CDR3 DNA: TGTGCCAGCAGCTTAGTAGGGGACAATGAGCAGTTCTTC. Translation gives CASSLVGDNEQFF.

This chain connects TRBV10-3 to TRBJ1-4; D unresolved. CDR1 and CDR2 (germline): ENHRY, SYGVKD. Between the trimmed V and J ends, which lost 8 bases and 4 bases, there was a span of 11 bases. This CDR3 region has 13 residues. CDR3 protein: CAISEEFNEKLFF. The CDR3, as DNA: TGTGCCATCTCCGAGGAATTTAATGAAAAACTGTTTTTT.

This clone was picked up a small number of times. J is TRBJ2-1 and V is TRBV7-9; 11 positions match TRBD1. The germline CDR1 and CDR2 sequences are SEHNR and FQNEAQ (reference sequence). The CDR3 covers 15 residues. V trimming: 5 bases; J trimming: 3 bases; junction bases outside the gene matches: 3. The CDR3 DNA reads as TGTGCCAGCAGCCCGGGACAGGGGGACTACAATGAGCAGTTCTTC. It specifies CASSPGQGDYNEQFF.

J is TRBJ2-3 and V is TRBV5-6, with a weak D call TRBD2 (5 bases). Trimming took off 0 bases at V and 1 base at J, with 15 bases between the two ends. This CDR3 is 17 amino acids long. From germline, CDR1 is SGHDT and CDR2 YYEEEE. This CDR3 is CASSLERVAGGTDTQYF. The CDR3 nucleotides are TGTGCCAGCAGCTTGGAAAGGGTCGCGGGTGGCACAGATACGCAGTATTTT.

This clone was found once. The V and J genes are TRBV29-1 and TRBJ2-7; 7 positions match TRBD2. The length of the CDR3 is 12 residues. Trimming at V came to 1 base and at J to 10 bases, leaving 7 bases not matched to a gene. From germline, CDR1 is SQVTM and CDR2 ANQGSEA. DNA of the CDR3: TGCAGCGTTGAAGCTGGGAGGGACGCCCAGTACTTC. This codes for CSVEAGRDAQYF.

The chain links TRBV5-1 to TRBJ2-1, with D possibly matching TRBD1 (6 bases). This CDR3 region has 15 residues. Trimming pared 4 bases from V and 0 bases from J, leaving 11 bases between. CDR1 and CDR2 from the germline V gene are SGHRS and YFSETQ. CDR3 nucleotide sequence: TGCGCCAGCAGCGAGACAGGTCGCTCCTACAATGAGCAGTTCTTC. It yields the protein CASSETGRSYNEQFF.

The J gene is TRBJ2-1, the V gene TRBV10-3, with a possible D match to TRBD1 (5 bases). Germline CDR1 is ENHRY and CDR2 is SYGVKD. The CDR3 has 12 residues. The germline V and J ends were trimmed by 2 bases and 12 bases, with 11 bases remaining between them. CDR3 nucleotide sequence: TGTGCCATCAGTGAGGGGGCTAAAGGGCAGTTCTTC. Encoded protein: CAISEGAKGQFF.

The chain combines TRBV7-9 with TRBJ2-7; 9 positions agree with TRBD1. This CDR3 spans 14 amino acids. CDR1 and CDR2 (germline): SEHNR, FQNEAQ (reference sequence). V lost 4 bases and J lost 4; bases outside the gene matches: 5. The CDR3 DNA reads as TGTGCCAGCAGCTCCGGGACAGGGACATACGAGCAGTACTTC. Its translation is CASSSGTGTYEQYF.

This chain connects TRBV6-1 to TRBJ2-3, with D unresolved. The CDR3 covers 13 residues. The V end lost 2 bases, the J end lost 6 bases, and 9 bases lay between the germline ends. The germline V gene has CDR1 MNHNS and CDR2 SASEGT. CDR3 sequence: CASSEIGADTQYF. In nucleotides, the CDR3 is TGTGCCAGCAGTGAAATCGGTGCCGATACGCAGTATTTT.

The chain carries TRBV4-2 and TRBJ2-5; a weak D match, TRBD1 (5 bases). V lost 1 base to trimming and J lost 1 base, with 13 bases between them. From germline, CDR1 is LGHNA and CDR2 YNFKEQ. The CDR3 has 16 amino acids. The chain's CDR3 is CASSQVGALGQETQYF. The CDR3 DNA is TGTGCCAGCAGCCAAGTAGGGGCCTTGGGCCAAGAGACCCAGTACTTC.

J is TRBJ1-1 and V is TRBV6-1; D perhaps matches TRBD1 (5 bases). V lost 3 bases to trimming and J lost 5 bases, with 10 bases between them. Germline V CDR1 and CDR2: MNHNS, SASEGT. The CDR3 covers 13 residues. CDR3 sequence: CASSDREVTEAFF. The CDR3 DNA reads as TGTGCCAGCAGTGACAGGGAGGTAACTGAAGCTTTCTTT.

This clone was picked up one time. The chain recombines TRBV12-5 with TRBJ1-2, with a possible D match to TRBD1 (6 bases). The CDR3 is 14 amino acids. V lost 1 base, J lost 4 bases, and 10 bases lay in between. Germline CDR1 and CDR2: LGHNT and FRNRAP. CDR3 amino acids: CASGLGGGPYGYTF. CDR3 coding DNA: TGTGCTAGTGGTTTGGGAGGGGGACCCTATGGCTACACCTTC. Combining the CDR3 with reference TRBV12-5 and TRBJ1-2 gives the whole variable domain DARVTQTPRHKVTEMGQEVTMRCQPILGHNTVFWYRQTMMQGLELLAYFRNRAPLDDSGMPKDRFSAEMPDATLATLKIQPSEPRDSAVYFCASGLGGGPYGYTFGSGTRLTVV.

The V and J genes are TRBV11-2 and TRBJ1-4, with TRBD1 matching over 8 bases. The CDR3 is 14 amino acids. V trimming: 4 bases; J trimming: 7 bases; junction bases outside the gene matches: 5. Germline V gives CDR1 SGHAT, CDR2 FQNNGV. The CDR3 nucleotides are TGTGCCAGCAGCTCCCAGGGGGCAGCTGAAAAACTGTTTTTT. Protein product: CASSSQGAAEKLFF.

This rearrangement joins TRBV9 to TRBJ2-1; 8 nucleotides agree with TRBD2. Losses at the gene ends were 6 bases for V and 0 bases for J; bases not matched to a gene: 8. The CDR3 totals 16 residues. Germline V gene sequence: CDR1 SGDLS, CDR2 YYNGEE. The CDR3 region has the DNA TGTGCCAGCACCCGAGGACTAGCCCACTCCTACAATGAGCAGTTCTTC. Its protein product is CASTRGLAHSYNEQFF.

The chain uses TRBV30 and TRBJ2-1; D not resolved. CDR3 length equals 14 residues. Trimming removed 3 bases at V and 5 bases at J, with 14 bases between. Germline values: CDR1 GTSNPN, CDR2 SVGIG (reference sequence). This CDR3 reads CAWRGGQVNNEQFF. DNA of the CDR3: TGTGCCTGGAGGGGTGGGCAGGTAAACAATGAGCAGTTCTTC.

This clone was observed a handful of times. The J gene is TRBJ2-2, the V gene TRBV6-4, with 10 bases identical to TRBD1. The V gene's germline CDR1 is MRHNA and CDR2 SNTAGT. With 5 bases clipped from V and 3 bases from J, the junction kept 3 bases outside the gene matches. This CDR3 spans 15 amino acids. CDR3 loop: CASSRTGGDTGELFF. DNA of the CDR3: TGTGCCAGCAGTAGGACAGGGGGAGACACCGGGGAGCTGTTTTTT.

Concerning this clone: Other DNA sequences within the sample encode an identical CDR3. V usage is TRBV7-8 and J usage is TRBJ2-7; 9 nucleotides agree with TRBD1. The ends lost 0 bases at V and 3 bases at J; junction bases unmatched: 3. The CDR3 is 15 amino acids. Germline V lookup: CDR1 SGHVS, CDR2 FQNEAQ. In DNA form, the CDR3 reads TGTGCCAGCAGCTTAGCGGGGACAGGGAGCTACGAGCAGTACTTC. Translated: CASSLAGTGSYEQYF.

This chain joins TRBV5-6 and TRBJ2-5, with 7 bases fitting TRBD2. Trimming cost V 0 bases and J 4 bases; bases outside gene matches: 6. CDR1 is SGHDT, CDR2 YYEEEE, per germline. The CDR3 extends over 15 amino acids. The CDR3 here is CASSLATAGRETQYF. CDR3 nucleotides: TGTGCCAGCAGCTTGGCGACAGCGGGGAGAGAGACCCAGTACTTC.

The genes are TRBV9 and TRBJ1-2; D is possibly TRBD1 (6 bases). V was pared by 7 bases and J by 1 base, with 20 bases between. The germline CDR1 and CDR2 sequences are SGDLS and YYNGEE. The CDR3 is 16 amino acids. The CDR3 bases are TGTGCCAGCCGAGAGGGAACAGGGCTCGATAACTATGGCTACACCTTC. This codes for CASREGTGLDNYGYTF.

The chain links TRBV4-1 to TRBJ2-3; D possibly corresponds to TRBD2 (5 bases). The CDR3 covers 16 residues. Germline V gene sequence: CDR1 MGHRA, CDR2 YSYEKL. Trimming took off 0 bases at V and 4 bases at J, with 14 bases between the two ends. The CDR3 nucleotides read TGCGCCAGCAGCCAAGAAGCGGCGATTCCCTCAGATACGCAGTATTTT. Its translation is CASSQEAAIPSDTQYF.

The chain links TRBV12-5 to TRBJ1-2, with TRBD1 matching 7 bases. Germline lookup yields CDR1 LGHNT and CDR2 FRNRAP. J lost 6 bases, V lost 1 base, and 2 bases had no gene match. The CDR3 runs 13 residues. The CDR3 loop reads CASGLGTGNGYTF. In nucleotides, the CDR3 is TGTGCTAGTGGTTTGGGGACAGGTAATGGCTACACCTTC.

This clone was seen only once. The V call is TRBV6-4, the J call TRBJ2-3, with 7 bases identical to TRBD2. The V gene's germline CDR1 is MRHNA and CDR2 SNTAGT. V lost 6 bases and J lost 6; bases outside the gene matches: 6. The CDR3 spans 13 residues. CDR3 residues: CASSRTSADTQYF. The CDR3 DNA is TGTGCCAGCAGCCGAACTAGCGCCGATACGCAGTATTTT.